In its sample, the clone carrying this T cell receptor beta chain was seen a few times. Patients selected for sequencing had displayed CD8+CD57+ cell expansion by flow cytometry. In germline, CDR1 is SGHTA, CDR2 FQGNSA. The germline V and J ends were trimmed by 5 bases and 7 bases, with 16 bases remaining between them. The CDR3 is 14 amino acids. TCR beta VDJ and CDR3 were profiled, and genomic DNA was the template. TCRdb redid the calling of the reads with MiXCR, one entry per CDR3 protein. In the table there are around 430,000 distinct CDR3 sequences, around 32% of which are singletons. The sample belongs to a study of CD8+CD57+ T cells in acquired aplastic anemia.

The TCR comes from a human donor with aplastic anemia. Sequencing was done on a sample of sorted CD4+, CD8+, or CD8+CD57+ T cells (not recorded which) from PBMCs. J is TRBJ2-3 and V is TRBV7-2, with D tentatively TRBD2 (5 bases). CDR3 loop: CASSPRTGTHTQYF. The CDR3 region has the DNA TGTGCCAGCAGCCCCCGGACTGGTACGCATACGCAGTATTTT.